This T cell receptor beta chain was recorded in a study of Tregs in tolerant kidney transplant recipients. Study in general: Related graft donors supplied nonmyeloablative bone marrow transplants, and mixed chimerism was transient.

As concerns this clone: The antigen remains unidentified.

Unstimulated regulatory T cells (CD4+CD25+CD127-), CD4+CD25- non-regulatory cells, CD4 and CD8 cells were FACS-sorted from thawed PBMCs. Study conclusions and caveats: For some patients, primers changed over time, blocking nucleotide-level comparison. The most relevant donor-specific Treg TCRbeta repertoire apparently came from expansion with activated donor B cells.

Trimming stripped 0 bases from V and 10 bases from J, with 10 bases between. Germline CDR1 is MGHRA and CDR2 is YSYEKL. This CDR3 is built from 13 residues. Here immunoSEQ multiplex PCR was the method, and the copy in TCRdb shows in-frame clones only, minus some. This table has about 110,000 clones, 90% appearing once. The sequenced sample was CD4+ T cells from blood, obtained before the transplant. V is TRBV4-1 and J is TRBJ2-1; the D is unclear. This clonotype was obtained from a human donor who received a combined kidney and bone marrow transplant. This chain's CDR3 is CASSQDPAAEQFF. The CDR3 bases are TGCGCCAGCAGCCAAGATCCGGCGGCAGAGCAGTTCTTC.